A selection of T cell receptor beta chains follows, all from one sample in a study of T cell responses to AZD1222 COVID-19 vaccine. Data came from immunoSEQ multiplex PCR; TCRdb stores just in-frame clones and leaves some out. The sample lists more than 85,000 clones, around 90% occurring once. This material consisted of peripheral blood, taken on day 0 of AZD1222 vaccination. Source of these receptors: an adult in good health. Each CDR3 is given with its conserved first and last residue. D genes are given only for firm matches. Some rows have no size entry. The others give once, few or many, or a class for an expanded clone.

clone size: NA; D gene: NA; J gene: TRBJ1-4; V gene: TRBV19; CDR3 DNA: TGTGCCAGTAGTATGGGCAGGGGAGAAACTAATGAAAAACTGTTTTTT; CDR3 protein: CASSMGRGETNEKLFF
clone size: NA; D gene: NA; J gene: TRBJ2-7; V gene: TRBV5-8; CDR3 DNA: TGTGCCAGCATCCATCCCGGATCTTACTACGAGCAGTACTTC; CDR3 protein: CASIHPGSYYEQYF
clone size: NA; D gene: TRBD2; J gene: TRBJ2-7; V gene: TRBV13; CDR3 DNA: TGTGCCAGCAGCTCCCCAAGAAGTGGGAGGGCCATTTACGAGCAGTACTTC; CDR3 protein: CASSSPRSGRAIYEQYF
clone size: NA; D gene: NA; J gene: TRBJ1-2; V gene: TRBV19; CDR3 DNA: TGTGCCAGTTGCCCAGTAGGGGACACCTCTAACTATGGCTACACCTTC; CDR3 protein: CASCPVGDTSNYGYTF
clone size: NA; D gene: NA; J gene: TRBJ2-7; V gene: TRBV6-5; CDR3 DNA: TGTGCCAGCACCTTGGATGGGACCGCCACCTACGAGCAGTACTTC; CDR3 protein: CASTLDGTATYEQYF
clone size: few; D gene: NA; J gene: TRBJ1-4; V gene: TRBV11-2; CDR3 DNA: TGTGCCAGCAGCTTAGAAGGGGCGAGCAGGGAAAAACTGTTTTTT; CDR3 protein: CASSLEGASREKLFF
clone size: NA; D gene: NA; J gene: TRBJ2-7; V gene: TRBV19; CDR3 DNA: TGTGCCAGTAGTATTGGGGGCGTCGAGCAGTACTTC; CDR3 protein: CASSIGGVEQYF
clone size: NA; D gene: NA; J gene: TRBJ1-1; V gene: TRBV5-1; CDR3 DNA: TGCGCCAGCAGCTTGACGGGGAGCGGAAACACTGAAGCTTTCTTT; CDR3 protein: CASSLTGSGNTEAFF
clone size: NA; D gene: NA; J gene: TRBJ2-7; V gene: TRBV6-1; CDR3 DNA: TGTGCCAGCAGTGAAGGTAGTAAGGCGGCCTCCTACGAGCAGTACTTC; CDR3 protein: CASSEGSKAASYEQYF
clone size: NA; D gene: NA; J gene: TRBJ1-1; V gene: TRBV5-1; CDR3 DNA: TGCGCCAGCAGCTCCCGGAGGGATGGCACTGAAGCTTTCTTT; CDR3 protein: CASSSRRDGTEAFF
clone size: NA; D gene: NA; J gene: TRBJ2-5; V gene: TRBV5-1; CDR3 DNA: TGCGCCAGCAGCTTGGCCGGGACTTGGGAGACCCAGTACTTC; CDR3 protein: CASSLAGTWETQYF
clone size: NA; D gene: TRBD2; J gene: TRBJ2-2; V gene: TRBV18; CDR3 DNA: TGTGCCAGCTCAGCTGGGGCTAGCGGAAACACCGGGGAGCTGTTTTTT; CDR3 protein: CASSAGASGNTGELFF
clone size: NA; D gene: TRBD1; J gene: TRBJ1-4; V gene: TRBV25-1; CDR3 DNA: TGTGCCAGCAGTGAACCGGGACAGGGAAAAAAACTGTTTTTT; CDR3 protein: CASSEPGQGKKLFF
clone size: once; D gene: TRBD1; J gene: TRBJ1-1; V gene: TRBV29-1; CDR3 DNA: TGCAGCGTTCTACCTCTGGACAGGTTTGAGAATTTAGACTTT; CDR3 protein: CSVLPLDRFENLDF
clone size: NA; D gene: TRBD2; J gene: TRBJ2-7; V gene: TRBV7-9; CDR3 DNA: TGTGCCAGCAGCTTAGAAACTAGCGGGATCTACGAGCAGTACTTC; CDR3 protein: CASSLETSGIYEQYF
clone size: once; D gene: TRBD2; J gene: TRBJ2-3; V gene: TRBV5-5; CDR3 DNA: TGTGCCAGCAGTAGTCATGAGGGACTAGCGGGAGTCGGGGATACGCAGTATTTT; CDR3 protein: CASSSHEGLAGVGDTQYF
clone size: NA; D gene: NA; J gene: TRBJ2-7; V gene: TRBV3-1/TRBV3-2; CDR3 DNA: TGTGCCAGCAGCCAAGCAGTAGCAGACTACGAGCAGTACTTC; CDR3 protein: CASSQAVADYEQYF
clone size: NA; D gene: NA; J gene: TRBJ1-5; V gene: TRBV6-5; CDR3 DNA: TGTGCCAGCCGGACCGGGGCCGGCAATCAGCCCCAGCATTTT; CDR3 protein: CASRTGAGNQPQHF
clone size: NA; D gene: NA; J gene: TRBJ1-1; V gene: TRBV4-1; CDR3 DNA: TGCGCCAGCAGCCTCCCGGGCGGGTTCGAAGCTTTCTTT; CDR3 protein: CASSLPGGFEAFF
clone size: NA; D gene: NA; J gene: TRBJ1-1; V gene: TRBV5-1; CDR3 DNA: TGCGCCAGCAGCCCAGGAAACATGGGAGCTGAAGCTTTCTTT; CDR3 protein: CASSPGNMGAEAFF
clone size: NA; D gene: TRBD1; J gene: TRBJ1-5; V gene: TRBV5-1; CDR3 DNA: TGCGCCAGCAGCCCCGGGACAGGGGCATATCAGCCCCAGCATTTT; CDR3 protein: CASSPGTGAYQPQHF
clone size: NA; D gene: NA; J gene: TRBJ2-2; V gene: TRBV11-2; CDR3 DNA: TGTGCCAGCAGGGTCTTGGCAGGGGCTAGGACCGGGGAGCTGTTTTTT; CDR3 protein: CASRVLAGARTGELFF
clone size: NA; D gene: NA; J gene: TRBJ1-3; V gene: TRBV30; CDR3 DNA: TGTGCCTGGAATTTGGGGATAAACACCATATATTTT; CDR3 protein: CAWNLGINTIYF
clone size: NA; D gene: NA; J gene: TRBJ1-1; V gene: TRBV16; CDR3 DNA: TGTGCCAGCAGCCTACTCCCGAACACTGAAGCTTTCTTT; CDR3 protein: CASSLLPNTEAFF
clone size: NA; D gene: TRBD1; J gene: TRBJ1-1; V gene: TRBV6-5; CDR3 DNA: TGTGCCAGCGCGGACAGGGAAAGTCCTGAAGCTTTCTTT; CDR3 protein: CASADRESPEAFF
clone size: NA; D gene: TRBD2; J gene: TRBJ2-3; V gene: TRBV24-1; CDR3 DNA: TGTGCCACCAGTGTTTCACCGGGACTAGCGGACTCAGATACGCAGTATTTT; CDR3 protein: CATSVSPGLADSDTQYF
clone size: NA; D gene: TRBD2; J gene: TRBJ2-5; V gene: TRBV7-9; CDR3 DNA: TGTGCCAGCAGCCCCCCTTGGGAGCGCGGGGGAGGTGAGACCCAGTACTTC; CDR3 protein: CASSPPWERGGGETQYF
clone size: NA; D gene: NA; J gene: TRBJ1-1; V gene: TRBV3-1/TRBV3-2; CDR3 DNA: TGTGCCAGCAGCCCCCACGAGGGTACTGAAGCTTTCTTT; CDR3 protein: CASSPHEGTEAFF